The sequence of this TCR beta chain was determined in a study of blood T cell repertoires in COVID-19 (dated by TCRdb to the early 2020s). About the full investigation: Samples from collaborators originated in the United States, Italy and Spain and spanned both the acute and convalescent phases of COVID-19. The prospective study material was composed of cDNA or gDNA derived from T cells, B-cell-depleted T cells, or PBMCs. The samples were drawn from the first 160 participants of the ongoing ImmuneRACE study and from 950 to 1,500 subjects provided by 6 global collaborators. Where HLA class I and class II types were available, the types were taken from metadata supplied by the sample provider, not from assay-based typing. The repertoires were made available in a free public database intended to serve as a resource for research on the immune response to SARS-CoV-2. Nearly every sample came with metadata listing a de-identified subject ID, COVID-19 status, age in years and sex. Deeply sampled blood TCRbeta repertoires from subjects exposed to, actively infected with, or recovered from COVID-19 were included in the dataset.

TCRbeta CDR3 regions were amplified from genomic DNA by means of the immunoSEQ Assay, a bias-controlled multiplex PCR. The study's processing was this. Nucleated cell counts per sample were estimated from amplification of reference gene primers within the assay. To quantify the absolute abundance of each unique TCRbeta CDR3 rearrangement, sequence reads were collapsed and filtered. For each sample, productive Simpson clonality was calculated as the square root of Simpson's diversity index across productive rearrangements. TCRdb limited this immuneACCESS table to in-frame rearrangements with V and J called. A share of clones is missing; checked studies link under half to unresolved V genes, and the rest is unexplained. The D gene and trimming were derived from the DNA, and the V and J assignments and clone size from that table. Here the sample has about 210,000 clones; about 80% occur a single time. Clones ranked in the top ten supply about 7.2% of the sample.

Notes on this clone: It lacks a known antigen. Base qualities were left out, and no much larger clone turns up one base away.

CDR1 and CDR2, looked up from the germline V gene, are KGHSY and FQNENV. At the junction V is shortened by 4 bases and J by 0 bases, with 10 bases in between. The CDR3 goes from the cysteine to the phenylalanine over 14 residues. This entry keeps only the CDR3 DNA: 42 bases, framed from base 1. Overall study outcomes, separate from this receptor: The quantity of clinical and demographic metadata differed by source and by participant and was supplied without curation.

Collaborating institutions collected whole blood in K2EDTA tubes following their own protocols. For TCRbeta analysis, collaborators shipped samples in one of three forms: frozen whole blood, isolated PBMCs, or DNA extracted from either of those sample types. This chain joins TRBV16 to TRBJ2-7, with the D segment identity uncertain. The TCR originated in a man in his sixties with acute or convalescent COVID-19. The sequenced material came from peripheral blood. The CDR3 corresponds to CASSPRLSSYEQYF. The bases are TGTGCCAGCAGCCCCAGGCTAAGCTCCTACGAGCAGTACTTC.